A single sample is the source of the 14 T cell receptor beta chains below, sequenced in a study of immune evolution from preneoplasia to lung adenocarcinoma. The table came from immunoSEQ multiplex PCR; TCRdb's copy has only in-frame clones and leaves some out. The sample includes thousands of clones, 80% to 90% of them seen just once. Sequenced material: FFPE atypical adenomatous hyperplasia tissue from the lung. Subset reported: atypical adenomatous hyperplasia (AAH), lung preneoplasia. Source of these receptors: a person aged 65-85 years with lung adenocarcinoma.

The gene calls are TRBV7-3 and TRBJ2-1; D gene ambiguous. The CDR3 runs to 15 residues. The germline CDR1 and CDR2 sequences are SGHTA and FQGTGA. Trimming removed 5 bases at V and 0 bases at J, with 11 bases between. The CDR3 bases are TGTGCCAGCAGCCCAGCTCCCAGCTCCTACAATGAGCAGTTCTTC. This translates into CASSPAPSSYNEQFF.

V and J are TRBV10-3 and TRBJ2-3, with TRBD2 identical over 8 bases. The length of the CDR3 is 17 residues. J gave up 0 bases and V 6 bases, and 11 bases lay outside the gene matches. CDR1 and CDR2 (germline): ENHRY, SYGVKD. The DNA for the CDR3 is TGTGCCATCAGCCTCGGGGGAGCGGGAGACAGCACAGATACGCAGTATTTT. It encodes CAISLGGAGDSTDTQYF.

V usage is TRBV19 and J usage is TRBJ1-5; D gene uncertain. The CDR3 has 15 residues. Per germline, CDR1 LNHDA and CDR2 SQIVND (reference sequence). Trimming shortened V by 2 bases and J by 5 bases, and 13 bases separated the two germline ends. The CDR3 DNA reads as TGTGCCAGTAGTATAACGTCAGACCCTTATCAGCCCCAGCATTTT. Translated: CASSITSDPYQPQHF.

The chain is built from TRBV28 and TRBJ1-1, with D uncertain. Germline CDR1 and CDR2: MDHEN and SYDVKM. Trimming pared 8 bases from V and 1 base from J, leaving 20 bases between. The CDR3 length is 16 residues. CDR3 protein: CASGRSGIGQNTEAFF. CDR3 sequence (DNA): TGTGCCAGCGGGAGGTCTGGGATTGGCCAGAACACTGAAGCTTTCTTT.

This clone was counted once. J is TRBJ2-1 and V is TRBV11-3; 8 bases are shared with TRBD2. Germline loops: CDR1 SGHNT, CDR2 YENEEA. J was trimmed by 8 bases and V by 1 base; bases with no gene match: 7. This CDR3 region has 15 residues. The CDR3 here is CASSLGGTRGDEQFF. The CDR3 DNA sequence: TGTGCCAGCAGCTTAGGAGGGACTAGGGGGGATGAGCAGTTCTTC.

This sequence joins TRBV29-1 and TRBJ2-2, with D possibly matching TRBD2 (6 bases). CDR1 and CDR2 from the germline V gene are SQVTM and ANQGSEA. The CDR3 totals 14 residues. The germline V and J ends were trimmed by 1 base and 4 bases, with 10 bases remaining between them. The CDR3 DNA reads TGCAGCGTTGAAGTTCTGGGGGGCACCGGGGAGCTGTTTTTT. Translation: CSVEVLGGTGELFF.

This clone appeared once. The CDR3 nucleotides are TGTGCCAGCAGGGCGTTGACAGGGACAAACTACAATGAGCAGTTCTTC. Its protein product is CASRALTGTNYNEQFF. The rearrangement uses TRBV2 and TRBJ2-1; 7 bases are a match to TRBD1. The CDR3 has 16 residues. Per germline, CDR1 SNHLY and CDR2 FYNNEI. Unmatched junction bases numbered 11, after V lost 6 bases and J lost 3 bases.

This clone was seen only once. The chain combines TRBV11-3 with TRBJ2-3; no firm D call. The ends were cut back, 7 bases at V and 3 bases at J, with 8 bases in the middle. The germline V gene encodes CDR1 SGHNT and CDR2 YENEEA. The CDR3 consists of 12 residues. Here the CDR3 DNA reads TGTGCCAGCACACGGCGGACAGATACGCAGTATTTT. It translates to CASTRRTDTQYF.

The chain employs TRBV29-1 and TRBJ2-1, with D possibly TRBD1 on 5 matching bases. V was trimmed by 4 bases and J by 7 bases, leaving 14 bases between them. The CDR3 has 13 amino acids. The germline gives CDR1 SQVTM, CDR2 ANQGSEA. CDR3 sequence reads: CSVADTPGNEQFF. CDR3 sequence (DNA): TGCAGCGTTGCGGACACCCCTGGTAATGAGCAGTTCTTC.

This clone is a singleton in its sample. The chain employs TRBV2 and TRBJ1-5, with 8 bases identical to TRBD1. The CDR3 covers 18 residues. Looked up from germline, CDR1 is SNHLY and CDR2 is FYNNEI. The V gene end was trimmed by 5 bases and the J gene end by 1 base; junction bases not matched to a gene: 13. The CDR3 spells CASSPGTGVQGSNQPQHF. Here the CDR3 DNA reads TGTGCCAGCAGTCCCGGGACAGGCGTACAGGGAAGCAATCAGCCCCAGCATTTT.

The chain is built from TRBV27 and TRBJ2-5; 7 bases agree with TRBD1. V lost 5 bases and J lost 7; bases outside the gene matches: 10. The length of the CDR3 is 14 residues. Looked up from germline, CDR1 is MNHEY and CDR2 is SMNVEV (reference sequence). The CDR3 reads CASSAGGREGTQYF. The CDR3, as DNA: TGTGCCAGCAGTGCAGGGGGTCGAGAGGGGACCCAGTACTTC.

The rearrangement uses TRBV11-3 and TRBJ2-7; TRBD1 or TRBD2 may be the D gene (5 bases each). Trimming removed 3 bases at V and 1 base at J, with 22 bases between. This CDR3 spans 18 amino acids. Germline loops: CDR1 SGHNT, CDR2 YENEEA. The CDR3 spells CASSFGRRTPEGSYEQYF. In DNA, the CDR3 is TGTGCCAGCAGCTTTGGACGTCGGACGCCCGAGGGGTCCTACGAGCAGTACTTC.

The CDR3 sequence is CASSRTSQYEQYF. In DNA, the CDR3 is TGTGCCAGCAGCCGGACTTCTCAATACGAGCAGTACTTC. V is TRBV6-5 and J is TRBJ2-7; D perhaps matches TRBD2 (5 bases). The V and J ends lost 6 bases and 4 bases respectively, with 13 bases between them. CDR1 and CDR2 from the germline V gene are MNHEY and SVGAGI. The CDR3 has 13 residues.

This clone was seen more than once but under ten times. The chain has TRBV28 and TRBJ1-2; D perhaps matches TRBD1 (5 bases). The germline V and J ends were trimmed by 10 bases and 1 base, with 13 bases remaining between them. In germline, CDR1 is MDHEN, CDR2 SYDVKM. The CDR3 runs to 13 residues. The CDR3 sequence is CATRAGLNYGYTF. CDR3 sequence (DNA): TGTGCCACGCGGGCAGGGCTTAACTATGGCTACACCTTC.